This is a list of T cell receptor beta chains from one sample in a study of response to subunit inactivated influenza vaccine. TCRdb reprocessed the RT-PCR reads with MiXCR, giving one entry per CDR3 protein. The table has fewer than 250,000 distinct CDR3 sequences, roughly 14% seen once. Sequenced material: CD8+ T cells sorted from PBMCs, taken approximately 5 days after vaccination. These receptors all stem from a man aged 50-60 years who received an inactivated influenza vaccine. Each CDR3 is given without its conserved first and last residue.

v_gene: TRBV12-3/TRBV12-4; CDR3aa: ASSFGGELF
v_gene: TRBV4-1; CDR3aa: ASSQDPDPGPVNSPLH
v_gene: TRBV12-3/TRBV12-4; CDR3aa: ASSLVLMGYNEQF
v_gene: TRBV15; CDR3aa: ATSREWTSGGPEADEQF
v_gene: TRBV15; CDR3aa: ATQDRGEFESNQPQH
v_gene: TRBV15; CDR3aa: ATSRGDREEGGYNSPLH
v_gene: TRBV13; CDR3aa: ASSTFNSGGLNEQF
v_gene: TRBV4-3; CDR3aa: ASSQEITTGGGTQY
v_gene: TRBV4-2; CDR3aa: ASSQDRTSWAYNEQF
v_gene: TRBV5-1; CDR3aa: ASSPTSGPTDTQY
v_gene: TRBV7-2; CDR3aa: ASSLALHGNEQF
v_gene: TRBV9; CDR3aa: ASSVGGYTEAF
v_gene: TRBV7-9; CDR3aa: AVGNSGNTIY
v_gene: TRBV20-1; CDR3aa: SARVRDRYSYEQY
v_gene: TRBV7-2; CDR3aa: ASSLVGQGGDNEQF
v_gene: TRBV7-9; CDR3aa: ASSLGGDTGELF
v_gene: TRBV7-9; CDR3aa: ASTFTRGDTEAF
v_gene: TRBV12-3/TRBV12-4; CDR3aa: ASSTVQGSTDTQY
v_gene: TRBV9; CDR3aa: ASSVEGFPETQY
v_gene: TRBV20-1; CDR3aa: SAALSGYNEQF
v_gene: TRBV28; CDR3aa: ASSFGREEF
v_gene: TRBV28; CDR3aa: ASSLARGGRNTGELF
v_gene: TRBV9; CDR3aa: ASSESGTITGELF
v_gene: TRBV4-1; CDR3aa: ASSLGGEGAYEQY
v_gene: TRBV7-9; CDR3aa: ASSPSTGSFTEAF
v_gene: TRBV20-1; CDR3aa: SARRDRKNEQF
v_gene: TRBV9; CDR3aa: ASSARQGRNTQY
v_gene: TRBV19; CDR3aa: ASSTLPGQGTEKLF
v_gene: TRBV11-2; CDR3aa: ASSLAAGGYNEQF
v_gene: TRBV4-3; CDR3aa: ASSQDIGSATYNEQF
v_gene: TRBV12-3/TRBV12-4; CDR3aa: ASSLRVRPTYEQY
v_gene: TRBV6-2/TRBV6-3; CDR3aa: ASSYTIRDPNYGYT
v_gene: TRBV27; CDR3aa: ASSWGGTGELF
v_gene: TRBV7-9; CDR3aa: ASSFVAGYTDTQY
v_gene: TRBV7-7; CDR3aa: ASSLGGSLGETQY
v_gene: TRBV6-5; CDR3aa: ASSYGASPYSPLH
v_gene: TRBV5-1; CDR3aa: ASSLADRLHNEQF
v_gene: TRBV29-1; CDR3aa: SVELVAYNEQF
v_gene: TRBV27; CDR3aa: ASSQMGGHEQY
v_gene: TRBV12-3/TRBV12-4; CDR3aa: ASSPFGGGLQETQY
v_gene: TRBV20-1; CDR3aa: SARAYTSNEQF
v_gene: TRBV6-5; CDR3aa: ASSYTTLGLPLH